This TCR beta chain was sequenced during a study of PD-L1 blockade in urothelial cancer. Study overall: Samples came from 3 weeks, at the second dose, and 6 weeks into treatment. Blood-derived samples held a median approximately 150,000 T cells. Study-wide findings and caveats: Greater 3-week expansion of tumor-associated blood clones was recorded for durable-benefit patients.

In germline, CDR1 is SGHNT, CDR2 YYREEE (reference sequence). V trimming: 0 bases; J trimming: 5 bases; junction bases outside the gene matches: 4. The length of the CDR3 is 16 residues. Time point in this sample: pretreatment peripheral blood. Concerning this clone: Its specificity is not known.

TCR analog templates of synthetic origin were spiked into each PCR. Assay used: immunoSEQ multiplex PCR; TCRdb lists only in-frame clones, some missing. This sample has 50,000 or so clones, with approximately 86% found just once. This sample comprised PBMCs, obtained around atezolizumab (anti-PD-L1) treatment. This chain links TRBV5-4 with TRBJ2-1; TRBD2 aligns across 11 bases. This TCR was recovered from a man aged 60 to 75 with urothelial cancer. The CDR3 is CASSLGTSGGHNEQFF. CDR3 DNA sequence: TGTGCCAGCAGCTTGGGTACTAGCGGGGGACACAATGAGCAGTTCTTC.